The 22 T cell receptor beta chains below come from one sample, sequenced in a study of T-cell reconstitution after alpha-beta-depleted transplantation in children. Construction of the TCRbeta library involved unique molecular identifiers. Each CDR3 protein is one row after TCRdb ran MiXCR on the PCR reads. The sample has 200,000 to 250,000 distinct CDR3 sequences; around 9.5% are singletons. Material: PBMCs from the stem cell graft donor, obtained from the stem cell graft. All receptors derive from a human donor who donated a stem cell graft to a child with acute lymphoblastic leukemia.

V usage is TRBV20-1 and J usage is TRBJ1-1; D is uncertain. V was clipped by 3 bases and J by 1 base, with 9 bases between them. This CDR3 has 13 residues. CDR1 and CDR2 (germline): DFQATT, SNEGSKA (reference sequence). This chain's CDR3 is CSARKDGNTEAFF. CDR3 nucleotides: TGCAGTGCTAGGAAAGACGGGAACACTGAAGCTTTCTTT.

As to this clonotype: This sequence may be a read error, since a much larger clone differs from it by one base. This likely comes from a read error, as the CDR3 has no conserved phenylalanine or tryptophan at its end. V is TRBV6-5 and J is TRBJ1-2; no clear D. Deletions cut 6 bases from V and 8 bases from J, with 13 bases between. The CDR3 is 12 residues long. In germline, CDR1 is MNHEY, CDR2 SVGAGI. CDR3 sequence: CASSNPSWGYTL. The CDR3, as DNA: TGTGCCAGCAGCAACCCCTCCTGGGGCTACACCTTG.

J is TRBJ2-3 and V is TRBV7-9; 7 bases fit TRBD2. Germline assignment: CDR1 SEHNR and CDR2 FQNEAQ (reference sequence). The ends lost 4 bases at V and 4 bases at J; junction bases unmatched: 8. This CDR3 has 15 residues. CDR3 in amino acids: CASSYLAARPDTQYF. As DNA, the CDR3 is TGTGCCAGCAGCTACCTAGCGGCTCGTCCAGATACGCAGTATTTT.

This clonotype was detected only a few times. For the CDR3, the DNA is TGCGCCAGCAGCACAGGACAGGGATTCAATGAGCAGTTCTTC. It encodes CASSTGQGFNEQFF. The rearrangement joins TRBV5-1 to TRBJ2-1, with 8 bases aligning to TRBD1. V shed 4 bases, J shed 6 bases, and the junction held 6 bases outside the gene matches. CDR3 length: 14 residues. CDR1 is SGHRS, CDR2 YFSETQ, per germline.

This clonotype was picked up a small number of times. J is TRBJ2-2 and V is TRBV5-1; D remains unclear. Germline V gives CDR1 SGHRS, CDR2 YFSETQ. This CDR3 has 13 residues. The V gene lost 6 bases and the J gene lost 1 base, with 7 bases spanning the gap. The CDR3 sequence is CASTERNTGELFF. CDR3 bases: TGCGCCAGCACCGAAAGGAACACCGGGGAGCTGTTTTTT.

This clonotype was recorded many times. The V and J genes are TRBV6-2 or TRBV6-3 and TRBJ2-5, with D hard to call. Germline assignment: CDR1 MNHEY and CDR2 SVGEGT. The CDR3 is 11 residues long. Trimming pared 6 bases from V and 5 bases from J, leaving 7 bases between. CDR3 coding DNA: TGTGCCAGCAGCAAAGGGGAGACCCAGTACTTC. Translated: CASSKGETQYF.

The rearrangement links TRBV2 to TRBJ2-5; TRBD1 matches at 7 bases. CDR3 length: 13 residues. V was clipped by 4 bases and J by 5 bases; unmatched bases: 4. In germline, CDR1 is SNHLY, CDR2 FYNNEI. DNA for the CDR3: TGTGCCAGCAGTGGACAGGGAACGGAGACCCAGTACTTC. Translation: CASSGQGTETQYF.

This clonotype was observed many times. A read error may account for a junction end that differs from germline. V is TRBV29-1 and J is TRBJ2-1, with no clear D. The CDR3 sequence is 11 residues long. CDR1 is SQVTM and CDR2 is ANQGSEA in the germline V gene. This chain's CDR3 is CSAETYNEQFF. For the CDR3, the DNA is TGCAGCGCTGAAACCTACAATGAGCAGTTCTTC.

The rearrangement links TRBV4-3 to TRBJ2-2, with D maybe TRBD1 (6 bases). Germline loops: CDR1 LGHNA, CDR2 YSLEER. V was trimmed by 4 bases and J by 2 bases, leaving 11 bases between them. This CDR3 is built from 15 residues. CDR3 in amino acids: CASSRRQVNTGELFF. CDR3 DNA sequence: TGCGCCAGCAGCCGAAGACAGGTCAACACCGGGGAGCTGTTTTTT.

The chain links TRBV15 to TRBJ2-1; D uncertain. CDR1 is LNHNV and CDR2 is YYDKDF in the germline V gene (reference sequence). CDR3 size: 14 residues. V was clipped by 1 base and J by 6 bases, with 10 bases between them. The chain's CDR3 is CATSRVGYLNEQFF. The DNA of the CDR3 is TGTGCCACCAGCAGAGTTGGCTACCTCAATGAGCAGTTCTTC.

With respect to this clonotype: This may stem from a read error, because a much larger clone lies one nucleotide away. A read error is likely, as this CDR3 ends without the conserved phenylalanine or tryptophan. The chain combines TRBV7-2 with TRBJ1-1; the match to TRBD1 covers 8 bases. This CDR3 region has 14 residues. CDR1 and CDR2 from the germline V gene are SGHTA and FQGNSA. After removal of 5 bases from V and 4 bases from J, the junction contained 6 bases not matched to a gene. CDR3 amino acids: CASSNPTGGTEAFS. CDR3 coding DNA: TGTGCCAGCAGCAACCCCACAGGGGGCACTGAAGCTTTCTCT.

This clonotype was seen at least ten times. CDR3 protein: CASSSNDRGLIAFF. In DNA, the CDR3 is TGTGCCAGCAGCTCGAACGACAGGGGGCTCATTGCTTTCTTT. V and J are TRBV7-2 and TRBJ1-1, with TRBD1 matching over 10 bases. The CDR3 contains 14 residues. Germline-derived CDR1 and CDR2 are SGHTA and FQGNSA. V trimming: 4 bases; J trimming: 11 bases; junction bases outside the gene matches: 10. The whole variable domain, remainder taken from reference TRBV7-2 and TRBJ1-1, is GAGVSQSPSNKVTEKGKDVELRCDPISGHTALYWYRQSLGQGLEFLIYFQGNSAPDKSGLPSDRFSAERTGGSVSTLTIQRTQQEDSAVYLCASSSNDRGLIAFFGQGTRLTVV.

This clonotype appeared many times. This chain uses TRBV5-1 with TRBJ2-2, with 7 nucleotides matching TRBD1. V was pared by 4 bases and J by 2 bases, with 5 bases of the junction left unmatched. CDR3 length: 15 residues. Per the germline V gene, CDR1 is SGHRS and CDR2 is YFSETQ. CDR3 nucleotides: TGCGCCAGCAGCCCCGGGACAGTAAACACCGGGGAGCTGTTTTTT. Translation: CASSPGTVNTGELFF.

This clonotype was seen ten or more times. In DNA, the CDR3 is TGTGCCAGCAGCCCTAACATGAATTCACCCCTCCACTTT. It specifies CASSPNMNSPLHF. This chain joins TRBV7-6 and TRBJ1-6; D remains ambiguous. CDR3 length equals 13 residues. The germline V and J ends were trimmed by 5 bases and 7 bases, with 9 bases remaining between them. Germline assignment: CDR1 SGHVS and CDR2 FNYEAQ.

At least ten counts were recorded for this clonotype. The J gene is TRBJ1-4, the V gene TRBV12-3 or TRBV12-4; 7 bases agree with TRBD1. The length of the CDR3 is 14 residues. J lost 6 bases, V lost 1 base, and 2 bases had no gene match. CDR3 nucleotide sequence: TGTGCCAGCAGTTTAGGGCAGGGGGATGAAAAACTGTTTTTT. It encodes CASSLGQGDEKLFF.

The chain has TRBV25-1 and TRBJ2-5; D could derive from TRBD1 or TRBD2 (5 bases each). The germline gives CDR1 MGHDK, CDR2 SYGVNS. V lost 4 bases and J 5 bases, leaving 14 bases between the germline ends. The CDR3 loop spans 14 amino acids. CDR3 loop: CASSAPGSRETQYF. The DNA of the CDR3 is TGTGCCAGCAGTGCACCAGGGAGTAGGGAGACCCAGTACTTC.

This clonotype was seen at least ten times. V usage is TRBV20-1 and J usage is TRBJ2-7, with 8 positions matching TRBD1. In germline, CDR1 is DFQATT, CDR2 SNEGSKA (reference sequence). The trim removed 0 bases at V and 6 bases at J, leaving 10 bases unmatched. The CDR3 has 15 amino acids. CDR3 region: CSARDLGTGPLEQYF. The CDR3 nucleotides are TGCAGTGCTAGAGATCTCGGGACAGGTCCCCTCGAGCAGTACTTC.

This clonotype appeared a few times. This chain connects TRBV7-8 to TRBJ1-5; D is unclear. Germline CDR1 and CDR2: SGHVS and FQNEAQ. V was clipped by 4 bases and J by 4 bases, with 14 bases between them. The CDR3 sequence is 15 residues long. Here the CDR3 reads CASSSTLAWNQPQHF. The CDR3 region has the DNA TGTGCCAGCAGCTCCACCCTAGCGTGGAATCAGCCCCAGCATTTT.

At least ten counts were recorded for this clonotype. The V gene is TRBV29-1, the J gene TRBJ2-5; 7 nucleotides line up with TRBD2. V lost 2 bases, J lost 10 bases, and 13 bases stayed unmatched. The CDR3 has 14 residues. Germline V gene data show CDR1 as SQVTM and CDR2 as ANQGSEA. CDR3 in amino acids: CSVETPRDYIGQYF. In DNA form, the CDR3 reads TGCAGCGTTGAAACGCCACGGGACTACATTGGCCAGTACTTC.

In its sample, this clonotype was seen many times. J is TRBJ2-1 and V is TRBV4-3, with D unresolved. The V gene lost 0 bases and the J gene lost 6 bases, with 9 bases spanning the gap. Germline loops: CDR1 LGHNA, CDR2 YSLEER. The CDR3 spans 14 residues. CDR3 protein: CASSQDPLINEQFF. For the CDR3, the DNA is TGCGCCAGCAGCCAAGATCCCCTTATCAATGAGCAGTTCTTC.

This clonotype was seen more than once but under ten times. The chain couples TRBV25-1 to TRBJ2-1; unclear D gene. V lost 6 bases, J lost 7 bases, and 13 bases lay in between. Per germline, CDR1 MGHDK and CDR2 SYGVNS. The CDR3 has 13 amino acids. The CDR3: CASSLGRANEQFF. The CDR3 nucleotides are TGTGCCAGCAGCTTAGGTCGCGCGAATGAGCAGTTCTTC.

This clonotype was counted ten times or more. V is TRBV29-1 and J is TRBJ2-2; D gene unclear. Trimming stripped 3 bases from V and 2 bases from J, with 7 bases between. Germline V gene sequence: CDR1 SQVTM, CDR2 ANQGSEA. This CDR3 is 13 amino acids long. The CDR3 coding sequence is TGCAGCGTTGATGAGCGAAACACCGGGGAGCTGTTTTTT. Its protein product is CSVDERNTGELFF.